This T cell receptor beta chain was retrieved from a study of blood T cells in healthy people across ages. A J-beta primer mix and a sample-barcoded 5' primer were used in a second PCR of roughly 6 to 11 cycles. Samples each returned at least 3 million CDR3-containing paired-end reads. TCRdb reprocessed the 5' RACE reads via MiXCR and lists one record per CDR3 protein. The sample carries 1.8 million or so distinct CDR3 sequences, around 40% recorded once. Trimming took 2 bases from V and 2 from J, leaving 12 bases between them. The germline gives CDR1 DFQATT, CDR2 SNEGSKA (reference sequence). CDR3 length equals 14 residues.

This TCR was sampled from a human donor in good health. Sequencing was carried out using blood. The chain links TRBV20-1 to TRBJ2-5, with D perhaps matching TRBD1 (5 bases). This chain's CDR3 is CSARPDKQQETQYF. CDR3 in DNA: TGCAGTGCTAGACCGGACAAACAACAAGAGACCCAGTACTTC.